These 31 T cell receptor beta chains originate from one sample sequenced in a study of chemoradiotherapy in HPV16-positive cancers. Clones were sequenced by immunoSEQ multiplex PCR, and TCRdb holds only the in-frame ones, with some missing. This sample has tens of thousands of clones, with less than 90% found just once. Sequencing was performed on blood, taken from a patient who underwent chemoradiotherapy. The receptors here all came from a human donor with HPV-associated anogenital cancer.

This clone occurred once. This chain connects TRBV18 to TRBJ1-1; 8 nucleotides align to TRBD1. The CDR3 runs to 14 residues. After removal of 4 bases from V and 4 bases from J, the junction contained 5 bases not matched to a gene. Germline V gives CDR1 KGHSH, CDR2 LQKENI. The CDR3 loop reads CASSQEQGGTEAFF. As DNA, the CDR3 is TGTGCCAGCTCACAAGAACAGGGGGGCACTGAAGCTTTCTTT. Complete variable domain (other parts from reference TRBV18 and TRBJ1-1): NAGVMQNPRHLVRRRGQEARLRCSPMKGHSHVYWYRQLPEEGLKFMVYLQKENIIDESGMPKERFSAEFPKEGPSILRIQQVVRGDSAAYFCASSQEQGGTEAFFGQGTRLTVV.

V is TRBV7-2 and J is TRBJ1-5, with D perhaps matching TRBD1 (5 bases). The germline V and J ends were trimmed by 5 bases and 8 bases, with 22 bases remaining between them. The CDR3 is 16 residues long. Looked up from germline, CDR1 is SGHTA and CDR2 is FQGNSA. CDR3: CASSPTETGVGEPQHF. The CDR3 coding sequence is TGTGCCAGCAGCCCCACCGAGACGGGGGTCGGGGAGCCCCAGCATTTT.

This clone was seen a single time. This CDR3 reads CASRIKGAYNTEAFF. DNA of the CDR3: TGTGCCAGCAGGATAAAGGGGGCTTACAACACTGAAGCTTTCTTT. V is TRBV13 and J is TRBJ1-1; 7 positions match TRBD1. The germline V gene encodes CDR1 PRHDT and CDR2 FYEKMQ (reference sequence). V lost 6 bases to trimming and J lost 2 bases; unmatched junction nucleotides: 9. The CDR3 loop spans 15 amino acids.

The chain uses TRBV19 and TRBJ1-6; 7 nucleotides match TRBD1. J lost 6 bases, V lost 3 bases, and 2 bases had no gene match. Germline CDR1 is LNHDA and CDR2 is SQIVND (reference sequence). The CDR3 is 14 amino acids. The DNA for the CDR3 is TGTGCCAGTAGTATGGGACAGCTTAATTCACCCCTCCACTTT. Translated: CASSMGQLNSPLHF.

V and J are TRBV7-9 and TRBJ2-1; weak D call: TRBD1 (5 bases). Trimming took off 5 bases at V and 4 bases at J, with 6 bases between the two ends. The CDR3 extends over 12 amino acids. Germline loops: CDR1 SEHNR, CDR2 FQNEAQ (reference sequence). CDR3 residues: CASSPGYNEQFF. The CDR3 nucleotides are TGTGCCAGCAGCCCAGGGTACAATGAGCAGTTCTTC. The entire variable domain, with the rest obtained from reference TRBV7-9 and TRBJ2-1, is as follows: DTGVSQNPRHKITKRGQNVTFRCDPISEHNRLYWYRQTLGQGPEFLTYFQNEAQLEKSRLLSDRFSAERPKGSFSTLEIQRTEQGDSAMYLCASSPGYNEQFFGPGTRLTVL.

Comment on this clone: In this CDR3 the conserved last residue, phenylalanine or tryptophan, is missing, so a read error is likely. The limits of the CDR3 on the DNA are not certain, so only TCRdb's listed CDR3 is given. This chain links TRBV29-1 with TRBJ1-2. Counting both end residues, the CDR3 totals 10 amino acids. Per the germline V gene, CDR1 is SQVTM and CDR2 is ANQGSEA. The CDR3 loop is CSVVYGDGPH.

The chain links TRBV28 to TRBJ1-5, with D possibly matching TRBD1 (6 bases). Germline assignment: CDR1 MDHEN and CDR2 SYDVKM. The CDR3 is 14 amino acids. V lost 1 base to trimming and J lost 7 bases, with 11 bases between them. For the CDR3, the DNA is TGTGCCAGCAGTTTATTAACAGGGACCCAGCCCCAGCATTTT. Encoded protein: CASSLLTGTQPQHF.

The CDR3 here is CASSQLTGGNTGELFF. Here the CDR3 DNA reads TGCGCCAGCAGTCAGCTGACAGGGGGCAATACCGGGGAGCTGTTTTTT. The chain carries TRBV23-1 and TRBJ2-2; 10 bases align to TRBD1. TRBV23-1 is annotated as an ORF whose role is uncertain. The CDR3 spans 16 residues. V dropped 3 bases and J dropped 5; count of bases not matched to a gene: 6.

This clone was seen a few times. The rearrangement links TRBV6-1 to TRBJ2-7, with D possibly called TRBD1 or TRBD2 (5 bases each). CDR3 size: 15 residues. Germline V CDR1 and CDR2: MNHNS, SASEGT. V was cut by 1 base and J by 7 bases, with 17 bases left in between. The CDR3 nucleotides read TGTGCCAGCAGTGAAGAGCCCGGGGCCTTTGGGGAGCAGTACTTC. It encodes CASSEEPGAFGEQYF.

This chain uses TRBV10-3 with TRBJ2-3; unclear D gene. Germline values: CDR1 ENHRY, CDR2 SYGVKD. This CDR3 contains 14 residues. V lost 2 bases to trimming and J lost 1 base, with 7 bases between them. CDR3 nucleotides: TGTGCCATCAGTGAGGGCCATGGCACAGATACGCAGTATTTT. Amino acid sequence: CAISEGHGTDTQYF.

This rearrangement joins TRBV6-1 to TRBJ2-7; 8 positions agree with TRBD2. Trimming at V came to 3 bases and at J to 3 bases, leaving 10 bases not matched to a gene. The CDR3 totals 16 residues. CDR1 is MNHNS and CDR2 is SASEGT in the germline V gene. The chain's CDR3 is CASSDPGGLAVYEQYF. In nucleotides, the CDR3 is TGTGCCAGCAGTGACCCGGGGGGGCTAGCGGTCTACGAGCAGTACTTC.

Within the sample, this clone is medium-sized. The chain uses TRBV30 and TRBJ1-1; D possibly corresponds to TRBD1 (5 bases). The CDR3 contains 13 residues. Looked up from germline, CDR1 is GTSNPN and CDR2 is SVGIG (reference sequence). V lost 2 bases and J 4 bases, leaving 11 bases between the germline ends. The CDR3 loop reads CAWSLGASTEAFF. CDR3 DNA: TGTGCCTGGAGTCTAGGGGCGAGCACTGAAGCTTTCTTT. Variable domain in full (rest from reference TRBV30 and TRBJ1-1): SQTIHQWPATLVQPVGSPLSLECTVEGTSNPNLYWYRQAAGRGLQLLFYSVGIGQISSEVPQNLSASRPQDRQFILSSKKLLLSDSGFYLCAWSLGASTEAFFGQGTRLTVV.

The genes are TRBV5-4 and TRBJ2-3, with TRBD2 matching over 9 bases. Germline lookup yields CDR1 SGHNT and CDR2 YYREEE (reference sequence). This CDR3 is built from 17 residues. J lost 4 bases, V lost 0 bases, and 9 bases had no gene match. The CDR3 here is CASSLGSGGGRADTQYF. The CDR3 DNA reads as TGTGCCAGCAGCTTGGGGTCCGGGGGCGGGAGGGCAGATACGCAGTATTTT.

The chain's CDR3 is CASSLVASNYGYTF. Here the CDR3 DNA reads TGTGCCAGCAGCTTAGTTGCGTCAAACTATGGCTACACCTTC. The chain has TRBV7-8 and TRBJ1-2; D is ambiguous. Germline V gene lookup returns CDR1 SGHVS and CDR2 FQNEAQ. V dropped 1 base and J dropped 2 bases, with 8 bases sitting between them. The CDR3 totals 14 residues.

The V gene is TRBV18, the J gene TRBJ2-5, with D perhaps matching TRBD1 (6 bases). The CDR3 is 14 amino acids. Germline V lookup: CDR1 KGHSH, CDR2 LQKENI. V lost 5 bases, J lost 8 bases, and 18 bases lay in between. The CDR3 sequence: CASSSYGPGDTQYF. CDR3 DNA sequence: TGTGCCAGCTCATCGTACGGTCCAGGGGACACCCAGTACTTC.

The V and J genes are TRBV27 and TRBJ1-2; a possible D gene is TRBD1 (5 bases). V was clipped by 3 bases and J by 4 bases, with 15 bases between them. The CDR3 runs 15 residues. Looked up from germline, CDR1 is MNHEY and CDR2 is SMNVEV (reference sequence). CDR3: CASSLDGGYSYGYTF. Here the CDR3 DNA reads TGTGCCAGCAGTTTGGATGGGGGTTACAGCTATGGCTACACCTTC.

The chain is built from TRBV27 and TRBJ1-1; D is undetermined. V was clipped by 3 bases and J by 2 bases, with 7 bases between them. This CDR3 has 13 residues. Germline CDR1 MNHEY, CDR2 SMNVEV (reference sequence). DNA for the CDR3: TGTGCCAGCAGTTTGACGGAAAACACTGAAGCTTTCTTT. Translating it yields CASSLTENTEAFF.

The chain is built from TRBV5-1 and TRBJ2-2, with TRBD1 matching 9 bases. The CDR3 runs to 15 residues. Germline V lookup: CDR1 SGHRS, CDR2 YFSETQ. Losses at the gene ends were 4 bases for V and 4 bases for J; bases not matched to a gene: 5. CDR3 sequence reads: CASSEQGAVTGELFF. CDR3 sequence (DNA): TGCGCCAGCAGCGAACAGGGGGCGGTCACCGGGGAGCTGTTTTTT.

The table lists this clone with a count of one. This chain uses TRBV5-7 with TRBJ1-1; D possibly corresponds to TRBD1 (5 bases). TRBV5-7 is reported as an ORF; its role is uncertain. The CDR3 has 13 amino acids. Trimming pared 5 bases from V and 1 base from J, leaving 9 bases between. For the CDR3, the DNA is TGTGCCAGCAGTCCCGGACAGAACACTGAAGCTTTCTTT. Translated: CASSPGQNTEAFF.

The CDR3 sequence is CAITEGEAFYGYTF. The CDR3 DNA reads as TGTGCCATCACCGAGGGGGAAGCATTCTATGGCTACACCTTC. The chain couples TRBV10-3 to TRBJ1-2; possibly TRBD1 for D (6 bases). V was cut by 7 bases and J by 4 bases, with 16 bases left in between. From germline, CDR1 is ENHRY and CDR2 SYGVKD. The CDR3 contains 14 residues.

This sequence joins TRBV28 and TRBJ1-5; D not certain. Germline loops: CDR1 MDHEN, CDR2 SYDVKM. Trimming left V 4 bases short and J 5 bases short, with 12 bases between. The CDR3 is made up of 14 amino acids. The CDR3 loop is CASSSPPGDQPQHF. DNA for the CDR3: TGTGCCAGCAGTTCCCCCCCCGGCGATCAGCCCCAGCATTTT. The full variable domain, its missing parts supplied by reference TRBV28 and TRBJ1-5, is DVKVTQSSRYLVKRTGEKVFLECVQDMDHENMFWYRQDPGLGLRLIYFSYDVKMKEKGDIPEGYSVSREKKERFSLILESASTNQTSMYLCASSSPPGDQPQHFGDGTRLSIL.

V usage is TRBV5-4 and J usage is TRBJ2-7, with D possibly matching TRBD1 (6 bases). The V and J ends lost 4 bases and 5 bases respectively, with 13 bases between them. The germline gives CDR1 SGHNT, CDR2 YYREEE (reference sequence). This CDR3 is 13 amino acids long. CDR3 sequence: CASSPGTNNEQYF. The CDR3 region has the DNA TGTGCCAGCAGCCCCGGGACAAACAACGAGCAGTACTTC. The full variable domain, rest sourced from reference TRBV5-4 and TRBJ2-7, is ETGVTQSPTHLIKTRGQQVTLRCSSQSGHNTVSWYQQALGQGPQFIFQYYREEENGRGNFPPRFSGLQFPNYSSELNVNALELDDSALYLCASSPGTNNEQYFGPGTRLTVT.

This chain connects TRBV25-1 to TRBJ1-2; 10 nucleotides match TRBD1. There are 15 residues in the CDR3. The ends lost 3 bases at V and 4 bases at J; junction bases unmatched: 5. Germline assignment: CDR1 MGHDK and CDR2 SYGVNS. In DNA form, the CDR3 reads TGTGCCAGCAGTGAGCTGACAGGGGGCCTCTATGGCTACACCTTC. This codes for CASSELTGGLYGYTF.

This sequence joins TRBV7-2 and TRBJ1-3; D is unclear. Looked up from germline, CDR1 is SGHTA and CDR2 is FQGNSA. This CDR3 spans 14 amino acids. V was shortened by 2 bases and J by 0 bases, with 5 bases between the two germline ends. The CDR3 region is CASSLTASGNTIYF. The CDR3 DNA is TGTGCCAGCAGCTTAACCGCCTCTGGAAACACCATATATTTT.

The CDR3 is CASSAPGQGVAGYTF. CDR3 coding DNA: TGTGCCAGCAGTGCCCCGGGACAGGGTGTCGCTGGCTACACCTTC. This chain uses TRBV9 with TRBJ1-2; the match to TRBD1 covers 9 bases. The CDR3 totals 15 residues. Trimming cost V 5 bases and J 7 bases; bases outside gene matches: 12. CDR1 and CDR2 from the germline V gene are SGDLS and YYNGEE.

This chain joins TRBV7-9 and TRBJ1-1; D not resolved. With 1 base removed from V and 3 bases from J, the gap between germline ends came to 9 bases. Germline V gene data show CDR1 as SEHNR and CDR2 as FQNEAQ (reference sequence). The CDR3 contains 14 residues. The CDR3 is CASSLGTLDTEAFF. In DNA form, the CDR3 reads TGTGCCAGCAGCTTAGGAACCTTGGACACTGAAGCTTTCTTT.

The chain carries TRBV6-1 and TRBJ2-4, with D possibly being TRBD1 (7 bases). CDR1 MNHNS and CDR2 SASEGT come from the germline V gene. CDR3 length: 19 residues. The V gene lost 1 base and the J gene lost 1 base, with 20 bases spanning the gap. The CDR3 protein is CASSEDSFGGGRAKNIQYF. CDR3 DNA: TGTGCCAGCAGTGAAGATAGCTTTGGAGGGGGCCGGGCCAAAAACATTCAGTACTTC.

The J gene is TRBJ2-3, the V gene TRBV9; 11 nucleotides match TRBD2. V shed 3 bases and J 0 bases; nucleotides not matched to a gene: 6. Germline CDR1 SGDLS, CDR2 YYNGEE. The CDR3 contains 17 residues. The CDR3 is CASSGGASGGSTDTQYF. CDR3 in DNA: TGTGCCAGCAGCGGCGGGGCTAGCGGGGGGAGCACAGATACGCAGTATTTT.

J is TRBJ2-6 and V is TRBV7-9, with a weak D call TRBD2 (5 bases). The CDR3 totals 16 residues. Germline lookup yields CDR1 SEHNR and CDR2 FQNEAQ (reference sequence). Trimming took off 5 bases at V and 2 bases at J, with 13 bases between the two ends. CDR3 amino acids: CASSLGVGAGANVLTF. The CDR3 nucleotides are TGTGCCAGCAGCCTCGGGGTTGGGGCTGGGGCCAACGTCCTGACTTTC.

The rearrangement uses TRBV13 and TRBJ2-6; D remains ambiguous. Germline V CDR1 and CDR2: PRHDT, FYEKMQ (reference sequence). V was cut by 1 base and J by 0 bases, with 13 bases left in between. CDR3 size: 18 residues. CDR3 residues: CASSLEFSLTSGANVLTF. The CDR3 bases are TGTGCCAGCAGCTTAGAGTTCTCTTTAACCTCTGGGGCCAACGTCCTGACTTTC.

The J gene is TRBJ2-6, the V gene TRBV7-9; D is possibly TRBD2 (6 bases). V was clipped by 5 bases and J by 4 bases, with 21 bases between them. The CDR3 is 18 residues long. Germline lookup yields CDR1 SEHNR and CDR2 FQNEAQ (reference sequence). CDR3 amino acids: CASSKGPRRDSGANVLTF. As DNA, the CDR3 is TGTGCCAGCAGCAAGGGACCTCGGAGGGACTCAGGGGCCAACGTCCTGACTTTC.